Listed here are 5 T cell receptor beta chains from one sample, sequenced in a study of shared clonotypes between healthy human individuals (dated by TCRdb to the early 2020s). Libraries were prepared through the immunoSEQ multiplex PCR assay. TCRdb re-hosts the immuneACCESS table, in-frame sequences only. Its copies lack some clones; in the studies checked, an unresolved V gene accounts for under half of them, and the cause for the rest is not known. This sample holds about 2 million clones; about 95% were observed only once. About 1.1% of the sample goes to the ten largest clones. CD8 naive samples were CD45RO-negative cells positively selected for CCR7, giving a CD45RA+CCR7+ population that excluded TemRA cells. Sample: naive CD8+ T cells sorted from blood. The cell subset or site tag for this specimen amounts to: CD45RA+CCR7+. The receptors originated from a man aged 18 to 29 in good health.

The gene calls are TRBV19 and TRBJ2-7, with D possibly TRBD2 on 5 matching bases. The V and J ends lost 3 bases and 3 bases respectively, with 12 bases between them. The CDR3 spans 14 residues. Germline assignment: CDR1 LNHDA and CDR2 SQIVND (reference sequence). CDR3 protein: CASSMVDEGYEQYF. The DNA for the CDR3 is TGTGCCAGTAGTATGGTCGACGAGGGCTACGAGCAGTACTTC.

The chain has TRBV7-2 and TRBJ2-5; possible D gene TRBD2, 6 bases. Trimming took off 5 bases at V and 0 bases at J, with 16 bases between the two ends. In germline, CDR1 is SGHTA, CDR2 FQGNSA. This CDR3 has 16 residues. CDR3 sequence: CASSLLSGVNQETQYF. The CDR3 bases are TGTGCCAGCAGCCTACTTAGCGGAGTTAACCAAGAGACCCAGTACTTC.

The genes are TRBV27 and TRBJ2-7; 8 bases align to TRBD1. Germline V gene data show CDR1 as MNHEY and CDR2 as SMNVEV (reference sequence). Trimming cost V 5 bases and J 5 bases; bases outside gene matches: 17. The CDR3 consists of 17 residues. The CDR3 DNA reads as TGTGCCAGCAGTCCGCAGGGGGCGGGGCAAAGTCCGGACGAGCAGTACTTC. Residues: CASSPQGAGQSPDEQYF.

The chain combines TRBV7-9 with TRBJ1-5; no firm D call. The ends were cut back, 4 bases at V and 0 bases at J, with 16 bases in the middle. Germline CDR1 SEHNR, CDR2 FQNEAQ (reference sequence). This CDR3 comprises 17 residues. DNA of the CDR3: TGTGCCAGCAGCTCCGTCGGCGGACCTTATAGCAATCAGCCCCAGCATTTT. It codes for CASSSVGGPYSNQPQHF.

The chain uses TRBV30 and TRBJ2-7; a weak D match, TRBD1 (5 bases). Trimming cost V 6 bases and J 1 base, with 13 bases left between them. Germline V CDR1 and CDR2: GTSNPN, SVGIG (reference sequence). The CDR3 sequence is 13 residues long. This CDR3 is CACRSRQSYEQYF. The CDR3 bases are TGTGCCTGTCGTTCCCGACAGTCCTACGAGCAGTACTTC.